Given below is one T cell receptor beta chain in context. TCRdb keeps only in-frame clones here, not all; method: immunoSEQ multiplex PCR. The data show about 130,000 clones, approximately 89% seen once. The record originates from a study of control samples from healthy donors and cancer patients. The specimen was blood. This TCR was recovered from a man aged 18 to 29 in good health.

CDR3 residues: CSASRGDQPQHF. The CDR3 bases are TGCAGTGCTAGTCGGGGGGATCAGCCCCAGCATTTT. The rearrangement uses TRBV20-1 and TRBJ1-5; weak D call: TRBD1 (5 bases). This CDR3 is 12 amino acids long. The germline V and J ends were trimmed by 3 bases and 5 bases, with 8 bases remaining between them. Per germline, CDR1 DFQATT and CDR2 SNEGSKA (reference sequence).